Described below is a single T cell receptor (beta chain) sequence and its context. Germline CDR1 and CDR2: SGDLS and YYNGEE. V dropped 2 bases and J dropped 0 bases, with 5 bases sitting between them. The CDR3 extends over 14 amino acids. This sample stems from a study of blood T cell repertoires in COVID-19. In the source study's methods: Reference gene primer amplification gave estimated nucleated cell counts. Clones were sequenced by immunoSEQ multiplex PCR, and TCRdb holds only the in-frame ones, with some missing. V and J calls and clone size come straight from that table; D and trimming were deduced from the DNA. The table includes approximately 260,000 clones, around 86% detected once.

The chain is built from TRBV9 and TRBJ2-2; D gene uncertain. The TCR sequence derives from a man in his forties or fifties with acute or convalescent COVID-19. What was sequenced was peripheral blood. The DNA for the CDR3 is TGTGCCAGCAGCGTTACAACGAACACCGGGGAGCTGTTTTTT. Residues: CASSVTTNTGELFF.